These 14 T cell receptor beta chains were all obtained from the same sample, sequenced in a study of OX40 agonist ivuxolimab in advanced cancers. Sequenced by immunoSEQ multiplex PCR; TCRdb stores in-frame clones only, minus some. The table shows under 55,000 clones, with approximately 87% occurring only once. The specimen comprised CD4+ or CD8+ T cells sorted from blood, sampled in a trial of the OX40 agonist ivuxolimab. These receptors all come from an adult with an advanced solid tumor such as melanoma, head and neck, liver or kidney cancer.

The chain combines TRBV5-5 with TRBJ1-1; the D is unclear. Between the trimmed V and J ends, which lost 0 bases and 7 bases, there was a span of 7 bases. The germline CDR1 and CDR2 sequences are SGHKS and YYEKEE (reference sequence). The CDR3 runs to 12 residues. The CDR3 region has the DNA TGTGCCAGCAGCTTGGTATTGGGTGAAGCTTTCTTT. Translation gives CASSLVLGEAFF. The variable domain in full, completed from reference TRBV5-5 and TRBJ1-1, reads DAGVTQSPTHLIKTRGQQVTLRCSPISGHKSVSWYQQVLGQGPQFIFQYYEKEERGRGNFPDRFSARQFPNYSSELNVNALLLGDSALYLCASSLVLGEAFFGQGTRLTVV.

A few counts support this clone. Other DNA sequences in this specimen translate into the identical CDR3. The chain uses TRBV19 and TRBJ2-1; tentative D call: TRBD1 (5 bases). Germline assignment: CDR1 LNHDA and CDR2 SQIVND (reference sequence). Trimming took 3 bases from V and 5 from J, leaving 8 bases between them. This CDR3 is 13 amino acids long. The CDR3 nucleotides read TGTGCCAGTAGTATCGGCAGGGACAATGAGCAGTTCTTC. This gives the protein CASSIGRDNEQFF. Filled out from reference TRBV19 and TRBJ2-1, the complete variable domain reads DGGITQSPKYLFRKEGQNVTLSCEQNLNHDAMYWYRQDPGQGLRLIYYSQIVNDFQKGDIAEGYSVSREKKESFPLTVTSAQKNPTAFYLCASSIGRDNEQFFGPGTRLTVL.

The V and J genes are TRBV18 and TRBJ2-3; D is tentatively TRBD1 or TRBD2 (6 bases each). Germline CDR1 KGHSH, CDR2 LQKENI. The CDR3 is 15 residues long. V was shortened by 3 bases and J by 4 bases, with 14 bases between the two germline ends. CDR3 loop: CASSPWAGEADTQYF. For the CDR3, the DNA is TGTGCCAGCTCACCCTGGGCAGGGGAGGCAGATACGCAGTATTTT.

The chain recombines TRBV5-1 with TRBJ1-1; D unresolved. Germline V gene lookup returns CDR1 SGHRS and CDR2 YFSETQ. The V and J ends lost 0 bases and 5 bases respectively, with 8 bases between them. CDR3 length: 13 residues. The CDR3: CASSLVEGTEAFF. DNA of the CDR3: TGCGCCAGCAGCTTGGTCGAAGGGACTGAAGCTTTCTTT.

This clone was picked up a small number of times. V gene TRBV9 combines with J gene TRBJ2-2; 8 bases match TRBD1. Germline V gives CDR1 SGDLS, CDR2 YYNGEE. With V trimmed by 2 bases and J by 2 bases, 2 bases remained unmatched. The CDR3 loop spans 15 amino acids. DNA of the CDR3: TGTGCCAGCAGCGTGACAGGGGCTAACACCGGGGAGCTGTTTTTT. Protein sequence: CASSVTGANTGELFF.

J is TRBJ2-5 and V is TRBV5-4; 8 positions match TRBD1. Germline V gene data show CDR1 as SGHNT and CDR2 as YYREEE (reference sequence). The length of the CDR3 is 16 residues. The J segment lost 2 bases and the V segment lost 4 bases, leaving 10 bases of the junction unmatched. The CDR3 loop is CASSPRRTGTQETQYF. The CDR3, as DNA: TGTGCCAGCAGCCCAAGGCGGACAGGGACACAAGAGACCCAGTACTTC.

CDR3 amino acids: CASRTDKNTGELFF. As DNA, the CDR3 is TGTGCCAGCAGGACAGATAAGAACACCGGGGAGCTGTTTTTT. J is TRBJ2-2 and V is TRBV11-3; the D gene is possibly TRBD1 (5 bases). Per germline, CDR1 SGHNT and CDR2 YENEEA. There are 14 residues in the CDR3. V shed 6 bases and J shed 1 base, with 9 bases lying between them.

CDR3 region: CASSLGQGRQSQHF. The CDR3 DNA follows: TGTGCCAGCAGTCTAGGACAGGGCAGGCAGTCCCAGCATTTT. The chain uses TRBV2 and TRBJ1-5; 8 nucleotides align to TRBD1. CDR1 is SNHLY and CDR2 is FYNNEI in the germline V gene. CDR3 length: 14 residues. The V and J ends lost 5 bases and 11 bases, in that order; junction bases with no gene match: 11.

The chain recombines TRBV29-1 with TRBJ1-6, with D unresolved. V dropped 6 bases and J dropped 7 bases, with 13 bases sitting between them. Germline V gene data show CDR1 as SQVTM and CDR2 as ANQGSEA. CDR3 length: 13 residues. Here the CDR3 DNA reads TGCAGCGTCGCAACAGAGTTGAATTCACCCCTCCACTTT. Translated, it gives CSVATELNSPLHF.

The rearrangement links TRBV15 to TRBJ2-5; 9 bases agree with TRBD2. V shed 5 bases, J shed 11 bases, and the junction held 15 bases outside the gene matches. The CDR3 extends over 15 amino acids. The germline CDR1 and CDR2 sequences are LNHNV and YYDKDF (reference sequence). The CDR3 DNA reads TGTGCCACCAGCGACCCGCGGGGGGGGGCCTTGGGGCAGTACTTC. This sequence encodes CATSDPRGGALGQYF.

The chain carries TRBV30 and TRBJ2-5; 7 bases match TRBD2. Trimming at V came to 2 bases and at J to 5 bases, leaving 5 bases not matched to a gene. CDR1 GTSNPN and CDR2 SVGIG come from the germline V gene (reference sequence). This CDR3 contains 13 residues. The CDR3 bases are TGTGCCTGGAGTATCGGGACTAAGGAGACCCAGTACTTC. This encodes CAWSIGTKETQYF.

The chain links TRBV5-5 to TRBJ2-5; 8 nucleotides line up with TRBD1. V lost 0 bases to trimming and J lost 1 base; unmatched junction nucleotides: 5. The CDR3 has 16 amino acids. CDR1 SGHKS and CDR2 YYEKEE come from the germline V gene (reference sequence). CDR3 coding DNA: TGTGCCAGCAGCTTGGTTCCTGGACAGGGCCAAGAGACCCAGTACTTC. It encodes CASSLVPGQGQETQYF. The variable domain in full, completed from reference TRBV5-5 and TRBJ2-5, reads DAGVTQSPTHLIKTRGQQVTLRCSPISGHKSVSWYQQVLGQGPQFIFQYYEKEERGRGNFPDRFSARQFPNYSSELNVNALLLGDSALYLCASSLVPGQGQETQYFGPGTRLLVL.

This clone was observed a single time. The gene calls are TRBV2 and TRBJ2-5, with no clear D. This CDR3 has 11 residues. Germline CDR1 and CDR2: SNHLY and FYNNEI. Trimming took 6 bases from V and 4 from J, leaving 6 bases between them. In nucleotides, the CDR3 is TGTGCCAGCAGAGATTTAGAGACCCAGTACTTC. Residues: CASRDLETQYF.

The chain couples TRBV4-1 to TRBJ1-2; D not resolved. This CDR3 is 14 amino acids long. Germline assignment: CDR1 MGHRA and CDR2 YSYEKL. V gave up 3 bases and J gave up 2 bases, with 10 bases separating them. This CDR3 reads CASSQQEENYGYTF. The CDR3 nucleotides read TGCGCCAGCAGCCAGCAAGAGGAGAACTATGGCTACACCTTC.